These 10 T cell receptor beta chains were sequenced from one sample in a study of blood T cell repertoires in COVID-19. Method: immunoSEQ multiplex PCR; TCRdb's copy keeps in-frame clones and lacks some. The sample carries fewer than 350,000 clones, more than 70% recorded once. Sequencing was done on a sample of peripheral blood. These receptors all stem from a woman under 40 with COVID-19, enrolled during active disease.

The chain combines TRBV19 with TRBJ2-3; 10 bases agree with TRBD2. The V and J ends lost 9 bases and 6 bases, in that order; junction bases with no gene match: 9. CDR1 and CDR2 (germline): LNHDA, SQIVND (reference sequence). The length of the CDR3 is 14 residues. The CDR3 nucleotides read TGTGCCAGCGGAACAGCGGGGGGGCCTGATACGCAGTATTTT. Amino acid sequence: CASGTAGGPDTQYF.

V is TRBV19 and J is TRBJ2-3; TRBD1 aligns across 11 bases. Germline trimming cut 6 bases from V and 5 bases from J; bases unmatched to any gene: 7. The CDR3 is 15 amino acids. CDR1 is LNHDA and CDR2 is SQIVND in the germline V gene (reference sequence). For the CDR3, the DNA is TGTGCCAGTAGCGAGGACAGGGGGCGCGAAGATACGCAGTATTTT. Translation: CASSEDRGREDTQYF.

V usage is TRBV6-1 and J usage is TRBJ2-1; D not resolved. Germline V gene lookup returns CDR1 MNHNS and CDR2 SASEGT. Trimming shortened V by 3 bases and J by 9 bases, and 12 bases separated the two germline ends. The CDR3 spans 13 residues. The CDR3 DNA reads as TGTGCCAGCAGTGATCCCCAGTTCACTGAGCAGTTCTTC. This translates into CASSDPQFTEQFF.

The chain has TRBV5-6 and TRBJ1-5; D remains ambiguous. The CDR3 is 12 amino acids. V was cut by 1 base and J by 7 bases, with 6 bases left in between. CDR1 is SGHDT, CDR2 YYEEEE, per germline. The CDR3 reads CASSLFRQPQHF. DNA for the CDR3: TGTGCCAGCAGCTTGTTTCGGCAGCCCCAGCATTTT. The whole variable domain, remainder taken from reference TRBV5-6 and TRBJ1-5, is DAGVTQSPTHLIKTRGQQVTLRCSPKSGHDTVSWYQQALGQGPQFIFQYYEEEERQRGNFPDRFSGHQFPNYSSELNVNALLLGDSALYLCASSLFRQPQHFGDGTRLSIL.

The J gene is TRBJ1-1, the V gene TRBV2; 7 bases map to TRBD1. CDR1 and CDR2 (germline): SNHLY, FYNNEI. V shed 6 bases and J 4 bases; nucleotides not matched to a gene: 8. The CDR3 length is 14 residues. The CDR3 region is CASRARQGVTEAFF. CDR3 nucleotide sequence: TGTGCCAGCAGGGCTCGACAGGGTGTCACTGAAGCTTTCTTT. Complete variable domain (other parts from reference TRBV2 and TRBJ1-1): EPEVTQTPSHQVTQMGQEVILRCVPISNHLYFYWYRQILGQKVEFLVSFYNNEISEKSEIFDDQFSVERPDGSNFTLKIRSTKLEDSAMYFCASRARQGVTEAFFGQGTRLTVV.

This sequence joins TRBV5-1 and TRBJ1-6; D is perhaps TRBD1 (5 bases). CDR1 is SGHRS, CDR2 YFSETQ, per germline. The CDR3 totals 15 residues. Trimming took 0 bases from V and 14 from J, leaving 18 bases between them. CDR3 residues: CASSLEGGGRGALHF. The CDR3 coding sequence is TGCGCCAGCAGCTTGGAGGGCGGAGGACGGGGGGCCCTCCACTTT.

The chain uses TRBV6-6 and TRBJ1-1; D might be TRBD1 (5 bases). Germline CDR1 MNHNY, CDR2 SVGAGI (reference sequence). The V end was cut by 4 bases, the J end by 11 bases, with 11 bases between. The CDR3 consists of 11 residues. The CDR3 coding sequence is TGTGCCAGCAGTTTCAGGGATCAGGCTTTCTTT. Its protein is CASSFRDQAFF.

For the CDR3, the DNA is TGTGCCAGTAGGTTAAGTCATACAGGGGTCAATCAGCCCCAGCATTTT. Protein product: CASRLSHTGVNQPQHF. The chain has TRBV19 and TRBJ1-5, with 7 bases aligning to TRBD1. The V gene's germline CDR1 is LNHDA and CDR2 SQIVND (reference sequence). J was trimmed by 3 bases and V by 6 bases; bases with no gene match: 11. The CDR3 sequence is 16 residues long.

The rearrangement links TRBV6-5 to TRBJ1-2, with D possibly being TRBD1 (5 bases). V was shortened by 6 bases and J by 4 bases, with 12 bases between the two germline ends. The CDR3 contains 13 residues. In germline, CDR1 is MNHEY, CDR2 SVGAGI. CDR3 region: CASSPRGVYGYTF. The DNA of the CDR3 is TGTGCCAGCAGCCCCCGGGGGGTCTATGGCTACACCTTC.

The J gene is TRBJ1-4, the V gene TRBV4-2; D is unresolved. V dropped 3 bases and J dropped 7 bases, with 15 bases sitting between them. The CDR3 runs to 15 residues. In germline, CDR1 is LGHNA, CDR2 YNFKEQ. The CDR3 DNA is TGTGCCAGCAGCCAGAGCGGCGGCTCTGGTGAAAAACTGTTTTTT. Translating gives CASSQSGGSGEKLFF.